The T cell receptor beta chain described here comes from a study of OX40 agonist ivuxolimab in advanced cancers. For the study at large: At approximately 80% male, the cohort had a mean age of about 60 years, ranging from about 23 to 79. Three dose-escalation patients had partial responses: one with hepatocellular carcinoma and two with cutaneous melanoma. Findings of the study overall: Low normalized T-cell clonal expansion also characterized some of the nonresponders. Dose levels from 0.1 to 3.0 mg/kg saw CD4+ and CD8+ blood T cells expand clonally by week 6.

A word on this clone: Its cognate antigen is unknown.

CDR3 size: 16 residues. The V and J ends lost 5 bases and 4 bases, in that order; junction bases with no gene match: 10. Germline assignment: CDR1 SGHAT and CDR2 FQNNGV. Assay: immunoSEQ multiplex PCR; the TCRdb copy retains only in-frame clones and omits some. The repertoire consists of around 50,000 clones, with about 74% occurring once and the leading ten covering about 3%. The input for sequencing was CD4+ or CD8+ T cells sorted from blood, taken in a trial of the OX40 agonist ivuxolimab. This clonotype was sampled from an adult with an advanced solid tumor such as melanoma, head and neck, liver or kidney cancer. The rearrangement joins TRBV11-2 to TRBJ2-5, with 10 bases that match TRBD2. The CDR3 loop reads CASSPRGLAGVETQYF. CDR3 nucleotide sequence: TGTGCCAGCAGCCCGAGGGGGCTAGCGGGAGTAGAGACCCAGTACTTC. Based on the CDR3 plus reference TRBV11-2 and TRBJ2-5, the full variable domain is EAGVAQSPRYKIIEKRQSVAFWCNPISGHATLYWYQQILGQGPKLLIQFQNNGVVDDSQLPKDRFSAERLKGVDSTLKIQPAKLEDSAVYLCASSPRGLAGVETQYFGPGTRLLVL.